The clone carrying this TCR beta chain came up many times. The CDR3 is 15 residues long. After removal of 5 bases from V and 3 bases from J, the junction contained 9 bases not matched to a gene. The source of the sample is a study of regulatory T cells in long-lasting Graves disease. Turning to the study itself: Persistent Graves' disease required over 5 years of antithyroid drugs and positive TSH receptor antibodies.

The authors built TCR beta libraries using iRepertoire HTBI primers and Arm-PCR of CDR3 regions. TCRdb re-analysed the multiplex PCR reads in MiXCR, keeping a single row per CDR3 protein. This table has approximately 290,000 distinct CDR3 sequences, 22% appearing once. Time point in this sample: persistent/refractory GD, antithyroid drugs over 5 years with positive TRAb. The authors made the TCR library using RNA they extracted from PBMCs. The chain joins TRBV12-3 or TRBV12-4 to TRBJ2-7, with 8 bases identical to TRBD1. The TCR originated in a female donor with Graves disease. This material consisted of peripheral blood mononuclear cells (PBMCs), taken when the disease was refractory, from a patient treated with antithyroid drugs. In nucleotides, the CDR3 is TGTGCCAGCAGTACCTGGACAGGGCAAAACTACGAGCAGTACTTC. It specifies CASSTWTGQNYEQYF.